Listed below are T cell receptor beta chains from one sample, sequenced in a study of cytomegalovirus exposure and HLA in healthy donors. Data came from immunoSEQ multiplex PCR; TCRdb stores just in-frame clones and leaves some out. The repertoire holds around 150,000 clones, with 70% to 80% as singletons. The material sequenced was PBMCs. The source is a human donor in good health. Each CDR3 is given with its conserved first and last residue. The order of the fields is clone size, D gene, J gene, V gene, CDR3 protein, CDR3 DNA. A D gene is named only where the DNA matches it firmly. Clone size is given for some rows only: seen once, a few or many times, or a class if the clone is expanded.

-,TRBD2,TRBJ2-1,TRBV19,CASSIQAGAYNEQFF,TGTGCCAGTAGTATTCAAGCGGGGGCCTACAATGAGCAGTTCTTC
-,TRBD2,TRBJ2-1,TRBV7-2,CASSLGAGVNNEQFF,TGTGCCAGCAGCTTAGGAGCGGGAGTGAACAATGAGCAGTTCTTC
-,-,TRBJ2-1,TRBV29-1,CSVESGGSSYNEQFF,TGCAGCGTTGAGTCAGGGGGGAGCTCCTACAATGAGCAGTTCTTC
-,-,TRBJ2-6,TRBV6-5,CASSANRLRVLTF,TGTGCCAGCAGCGCAAACAGGCTCCGAGTCCTGACTTTC
once,TRBD1,TRBJ2-3,TRBV27,CASSLSTGTGGTDTQYF,TGTGCCAGCAGTTTAAGTACCGGGACAGGGGGCACAGATACGCAGTATTTT
-,TRBD2,TRBJ2-1,TRBV4-2,CASSRTSGDNEQFF,TGTGCCAGCAGCCGGACTAGCGGAGACAATGAGCAGTTCTTC
-,TRBD2,TRBJ2-7,TRBV7-2,CASSLAGGPVYEQYF,TGTGCCAGCAGCTTAGCGGGAGGGCCAGTGTACGAGCAGTACTTC
-,TRBD2,TRBJ2-5,TRBV7-6,CASSSRLATTQETQYF,TGTGCCAGCAGCTCCCGACTAGCTACGACGCAAGAGACCCAGTACTTC
-,-,TRBJ2-1,TRBV5-1,CASSLLRGSYNEQFF,TGCGCCAGCAGCCTGCTGCGGGGATCCTACAATGAGCAGTTCTTC
-,TRBD1,TRBJ1-2,TRBV11-2,CASSLEGGVRNYGYTF,TGTGCCAGCAGCTTAGAAGGGGGCGTCAGGAACTATGGCTACACCTTC
-,-,TRBJ1-2,TRBV7-9,CASSPGGELGYTF,TGTGCCAGCAGCCCGGGCGGGGAACTTGGCTACACCTTC
-,TRBD2,TRBJ2-1,TRBV7-9,CASSSRTSGGPQGGNEQFF,TGTGCCAGCAGTTCCAGGACTAGCGGGGGACCCCAAGGTGGAAATGAGCAGTTCTTC
-,-,TRBJ1-2,TRBV19,CASTSTGLALDYGYPF,TGTGCCAGTACCTCGACGGGACTGGCTCTAGACTATGGCTACCCCTTC
-,-,TRBJ1-1,TRBV7-9,CASSAVLPNTEAFF,TGTGCCAGCAGCGCGGTGCTGCCGAACACTGAAGCTTTCTTT
few,-,TRBJ2-1,TRBV7-2,CASSVGTREYEQFF,TGTGCCAGCAGCGTCGGCACCCGGGAGTATGAGCAGTTCTTC
-,-,TRBJ1-1,TRBV6-6,CASSQKRILEAFF,TGTGCCAGCAGTCAAAAGCGGATTCTTGAAGCTTTCTTT
-,-,TRBJ1-5,TRBV7-9,CASSLGGDGNQPQHF,TGTGCCAGCAGCTTAGGGGGCGATGGCAATCAGCCCCAGCATTTT
-,-,TRBJ1-2,TRBV5-4,CASGDTGFNGYTF,TGTGCCAGCGGGGACACAGGATTCAATGGCTACACCTTC
-,-,TRBJ1-1,TRBV7-2,CASSLDALQEAFF,TGTGCCAGCAGCTTAGATGCGCTTCAAGAAGCTTTCTTT